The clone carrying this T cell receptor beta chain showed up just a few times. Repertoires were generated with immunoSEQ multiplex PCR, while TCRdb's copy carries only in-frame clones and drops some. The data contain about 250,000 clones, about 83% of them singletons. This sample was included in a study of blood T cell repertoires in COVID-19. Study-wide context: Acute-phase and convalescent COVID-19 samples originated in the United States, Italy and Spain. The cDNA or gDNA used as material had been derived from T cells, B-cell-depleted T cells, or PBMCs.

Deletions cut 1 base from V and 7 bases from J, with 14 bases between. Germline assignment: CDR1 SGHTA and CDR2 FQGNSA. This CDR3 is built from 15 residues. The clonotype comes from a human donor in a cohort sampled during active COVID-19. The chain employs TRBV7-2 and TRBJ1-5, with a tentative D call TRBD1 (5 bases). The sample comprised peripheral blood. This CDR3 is CASSLGPTGGQPQHF. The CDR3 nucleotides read TGTGCCAGCAGCTTAGGCCCCACAGGCGGCCAGCCCCAGCATTTT.